Following are 3 T cell receptor beta chains from one sample sequenced in a study of T-cell reconstitution after alpha-beta-depleted transplantation in children. Preparation of the TCRbeta library used unique molecular identifiers. TCRdb called the PCR reads again in MiXCR, with one record for every CDR3 protein. Of around 90,000 distinct CDR3 sequences in the sample, around 15% were seen once. The sequences come from PBMCs, mostly from graft donor cells, collected 180 days after TCRalphabeta/CD19-depleted stem cell transplant. The receptors derive from a male patient between 2 and 15 years old who had a stem cell transplant for acute lymphoblastic leukemia, so the T cells may come from the graft donor.

This clonotype was detected only a few times. V usage is TRBV20-1 and J usage is TRBJ2-7; D unresolved. Germline CDR1 is DFQATT and CDR2 is SNEGSKA (reference sequence). This CDR3 is built from 13 residues. The V end lost 2 bases, the J end lost 6 bases, and 14 bases lay between the germline ends. CDR3 bases: TGCAGTGCTAGAACCGCATACGTCAGCGAGCAGTACTTC. Translated, it gives CSARTAYVSEQYF.

The chain links TRBV11-2 to TRBJ2-7; 8 bases align to TRBD1. With V trimmed by 5 bases and J by 4 bases, 4 bases remained unmatched. Per germline, CDR1 SGHAT and CDR2 FQNNGV. This CDR3 is built from 13 residues. CDR3 in DNA: TGTGCCAGCAGCCGGAACAGGGGGTACGAGCAGTACTTC. This gives the protein CASSRNRGYEQYF.

The V gene is TRBV20-1, the J gene TRBJ2-5; D perhaps matches TRBD2 (5 bases). This CDR3 is 12 amino acids long. Germline values: CDR1 DFQATT, CDR2 SNEGSKA (reference sequence). The V gene lost 5 bases and the J gene lost 3 bases, with 10 bases spanning the gap. The chain's CDR3 is CSAATTEETQYF. The CDR3 DNA reads as TGCAGTGCTGCGACTACAGAAGAGACCCAGTACTTC.